These 25 T cell receptor beta chains were sequenced from one sample in a study of cytomegalovirus exposure and HLA in healthy donors (dated by TCRdb to 2016 to 2017). Preparation of the library involved the immunoSEQ multiplex PCR assay. The table comes from immuneACCESS by way of TCRdb, which keeps in-frame sequences with V and J called. Part of the clones is missing from these tables; in studies checked, under half for an unresolved V gene and the rest for unknown reasons. For this sample the table gives some 54,000 clones, of which 90% were detected only once. The ten largest clones take up over 3% of the sample. Sequencing was performed on PBMCs. Receptor source: a man younger than 30 in good health and CMV-seronegative.

The chain joins TRBV6-5 to TRBJ2-7; 10 bases are a match to TRBD2. The length of the CDR3 is 14 residues. The germline gives CDR1 MNHEY, CDR2 SVGAGI. After removal of 2 bases from V and 4 bases from J, the junction contained 2 bases not matched to a gene. The CDR3 reads CASSYKREGYEQYF. In DNA, the CDR3 is TGTGCCAGCAGTTACAAGCGGGAGGGTTACGAGCAGTACTTC.

The chain recombines TRBV10-3 with TRBJ2-7; TRBD1 agrees at 10 bases. Germline assignment: CDR1 ENHRY and CDR2 SYGVKD. The CDR3 totals 16 residues. V shed 5 bases, J shed 6 bases, and the junction held 13 bases outside the gene matches. CDR3 amino acids: CAISSSGTGEGGEQYF. CDR3 nucleotides: TGTGCCATCAGTTCTTCCGGGACAGGGGAGGGGGGCGAGCAGTACTTC.

The V and J genes are TRBV18 and TRBJ2-1; maybe TRBD1 (5 bases). V was cut by 2 bases and J by 2 bases, with 10 bases left in between. There are 15 residues in the CDR3. CDR1 is KGHSH, CDR2 LQKENI, per germline. CDR3 nucleotide sequence: TGTGCCAGCTCACCAACGACAGTTACCTACAATGAGCAGTTCTTC. This codes for CASSPTTVTYNEQFF.

This clone was found once. The CDR3 protein is CASSSAASEQYEQYF. The CDR3 DNA reads TGTGCCAGTAGCTCCGCGGCTAGCGAACAGTACGAGCAGTACTTC. The chain employs TRBV19 and TRBJ2-7; TRBD2 is a possible D gene (6 bases). Germline V gene lookup returns CDR1 LNHDA and CDR2 SQIVND (reference sequence). The CDR3 runs to 15 residues. V lost 6 bases to trimming and J lost 4 bases, with 19 bases between them.

This clone came up a few times. The CDR3 region is CASSHRDSNLGYNEQFF. CDR3 nucleotide sequence: TGCGCCAGCAGTCACCGGGACAGTAACTTGGGGTACAATGAGCAGTTCTTC. The rearrangement uses TRBV23-1 and TRBJ2-1; TRBD1 matches 7 bases. TRBV23-1 carries the ORF label, with uncertain function. The V and J ends lost 3 bases and 4 bases, in that order; junction bases with no gene match: 12. This CDR3 is built from 17 residues.

The chain uses TRBV4-1 and TRBJ2-7; 9 bases are shared with TRBD2. The ends lost 1 base at V and 7 bases at J; junction bases unmatched: 8. The CDR3 runs 15 residues. Germline CDR1 reads MGHRA; CDR2 reads YSYEKL. This CDR3 is CASSQVLAGRGEQYF. The CDR3 bases are TGCGCCAGCAGCCAAGTGCTAGCGGGACGGGGTGAGCAGTACTTC.

The rearrangement joins TRBV5-8 to TRBJ1-2; 9 bases line up with TRBD1. The CDR3 has 14 residues. V dropped 4 bases and J dropped 1; count of bases not matched to a gene: 2. Germline V lookup: CDR1 SGHTS, CDR2 YDEGEE. CDR3 in amino acids: CASSQGQGNYGYTF. In DNA, the CDR3 is TGTGCCAGCAGCCAGGGACAGGGTAACTATGGCTACACCTTC.

This rearrangement joins TRBV7-3 to TRBJ2-1, with 10 bases matching TRBD2. Germline V CDR1 and CDR2: SGHTA, FQGTGA. The length of the CDR3 is 15 residues. V shed 5 bases and J 7 bases; nucleotides not matched to a gene: 8. Here the CDR3 reads CASSNAGTSVNEQFF. Here the CDR3 DNA reads TGTGCCAGCAGCAACGCCGGGACTAGCGTAAATGAGCAGTTCTTC.

This clone has just one count. The V and J genes are TRBV18 and TRBJ2-7; D remains ambiguous. CDR1 and CDR2 (germline): KGHSH, LQKENI. The V end was cut by 2 bases, the J end by 1 base, with 6 bases between. CDR3 size: 13 residues. The CDR3, as DNA: TGTGCCAGCTCACCAATAGAATCCTACGAGCAGTACTTC. Translating gives CASSPIESYEQYF.

This rearrangement joins TRBV15 to TRBJ2-7; D is unresolved. The CDR3 is 16 residues long. CDR1 and CDR2 from the germline V gene are LNHNV and YYDKDF (reference sequence). Trimming cost V 2 bases and J 4 bases, with 18 bases left between them. The CDR3 here is CATSRFGTMRIYEQYF. CDR3 nucleotides: TGTGCCACCAGCAGATTCGGCACCATGCGGATATACGAGCAGTACTTC.

The rearrangement uses TRBV5-1 and TRBJ2-5; the D gene is possibly TRBD1 (6 bases). The V end lost 6 bases, the J end lost 4 bases, and 19 bases lay between the germline ends. Germline CDR1 and CDR2: SGHRS and YFSETQ. CDR3 length: 15 residues. The CDR3 region is CASNTGSRGGETQYF. In DNA, the CDR3 is TGCGCCAGCAATACAGGGTCTCGGGGTGGAGAGACCCAGTACTTC.

The chain links TRBV5-1 to TRBJ2-1; D perhaps matches TRBD2 (5 bases). CDR1 is SGHRS, CDR2 YFSETQ, per germline. V was trimmed by 7 bases and J by 0 bases, leaving 11 bases between them. The CDR3 totals 14 residues. The CDR3 DNA reads TGCGCCAGCTCAGAGCGGAGCTCCTACAATGAGCAGTTCTTC. It specifies CASSERSSYNEQFF.

CDR3 in amino acids: CASSSATGGPPEQYF. The DNA for the CDR3 is TGTGCCAGCAGCTCCGCTACAGGGGGACCTCCCGAGCAGTACTTC. The chain joins TRBV7-9 to TRBJ2-7, with 8 bases matching TRBD1. The germline V gene encodes CDR1 SEHNR and CDR2 FQNEAQ (reference sequence). This CDR3 region has 15 residues. J was trimmed by 6 bases and V by 4 bases; bases with no gene match: 11.

This clone was seen a single time. The CDR3 region is CASSGRGGPISTNEKLFF. The CDR3 region has the DNA TGTGCCAGCAGCGGAAGAGGGGGCCCCATTTCAACTAATGAAAAACTGTTTTTT. The chain couples TRBV11-2 to TRBJ1-4, with 7 bases that match TRBD1. The V gene's germline CDR1 is SGHAT and CDR2 FQNNGV. The CDR3 spans 18 residues. V shed 5 bases, J shed 0 bases, and the junction held 12 bases outside the gene matches.

The chain combines TRBV5-4 with TRBJ2-7; a possible D gene is TRBD1 (6 bases). Trimming left V 3 bases short and J 5 bases short, with 21 bases between. The CDR3 length is 16 residues. Germline V gives CDR1 SGHNT, CDR2 YYREEE (reference sequence). The CDR3 is CASSSKRVGTPHEQYF. CDR3 coding DNA: TGTGCCAGCAGCTCCAAGCGCGTCGGGACACCCCACGAGCAGTACTTC.

This sequence joins TRBV28 and TRBJ1-2; TRBD1 aligns across 12 bases. The germline V gene encodes CDR1 MDHEN and CDR2 SYDVKM. This CDR3 is 17 amino acids long. V shed 6 bases, J shed 4 bases, and the junction held 12 bases outside the gene matches. The CDR3 loop reads CASSSGTGGSLGYGYTF. CDR3 DNA: TGTGCCAGCAGCTCCGGGACAGGGGGCTCTCTCGGCTATGGCTACACCTTC.

This chain links TRBV2 with TRBJ2-1, with D uncertain. CDR1 and CDR2 from the germline V gene are SNHLY and FYNNEI. This CDR3 contains 13 residues. Trimming took 5 bases from V and 4 from J, leaving 9 bases between them. CDR3 DNA: TGTGCCAGCAGTTTAGGCGGTTACAATGAGCAGTTCTTC. Translation: CASSLGGYNEQFF.

The chain couples TRBV5-1 to TRBJ1-1; no firm D call. The CDR3 has 14 amino acids. Between the trimmed V and J ends, which lost 4 bases and 1 base, there was a span of 11 bases. Germline lookup yields CDR1 SGHRS and CDR2 YFSETQ. CDR3 amino acids: CASSLRHPNTEAFF. The CDR3 coding sequence is TGCGCCAGCAGCCTCCGACACCCGAACACTGAAGCTTTCTTT.

The gene calls are TRBV5-1 and TRBJ2-6, with D possibly matching TRBD1 (5 bases). This CDR3 comprises 16 residues. The germline V gene has CDR1 SGHRS and CDR2 YFSETQ. Trimming took 5 bases from V and 0 from J, leaving 12 bases between them. The chain's CDR3 is CASRPQDSSGANVLTF. In DNA, the CDR3 is TGCGCCAGCAGGCCACAGGATAGCTCTGGGGCCAACGTCCTGACTTTC. Variable domain in full (rest from reference TRBV5-1 and TRBJ2-6): KAGVTQTPRYLIKTRGQQVTLSCSPISGHRSVSWYQQTPGQGLQFLFEYFSETQRNKGNFPGRFSGRQFSNSRSEMNVSTLELGDSALYLCASRPQDSSGANVLTFGAGSRLTVL.

V usage is TRBV5-6 and J usage is TRBJ2-1, with D possibly TRBD2 on 6 matching bases. There are 14 residues in the CDR3. Trimming removed 6 bases at V and 2 bases at J, with 12 bases between. Germline V gives CDR1 SGHDT, CDR2 YYEEEE. Here the CDR3 DNA reads TGTGCCAGCATGAGCGGGTCCCCCTACAATGAGCAGTTCTTC. The encoded protein is CASMSGSPYNEQFF. Looking up the rest from reference TRBV5-6 and TRBJ2-1 gives the full variable domain: DAGVTQSPTHLIKTRGQQVTLRCSPKSGHDTVSWYQQALGQGPQFIFQYYEEEERQRGNFPDRFSGHQFPNYSSELNVNALLLGDSALYLCASMSGSPYNEQFFGPGTRLTVL.

This clone was seen more than once but under ten times. V and J are TRBV29-1 and TRBJ1-2; D is unresolved. The CDR3 contains 12 residues. Trimming removed 1 base at V and 3 bases at J, with 6 bases between. Germline CDR1 reads SQVTM; CDR2 reads ANQGSEA. The DNA of the CDR3 is TGCAGCGTTGAAGGTCCCTACTATGGCTACACCTTC. The encoded protein is CSVEGPYYGYTF.

On this clone: The same CDR3 also results from other DNA sequences found in this sample. The rearrangement links TRBV7-3 to TRBJ2-3; 9 bases align to TRBD2. The germline V gene encodes CDR1 SGHTA and CDR2 FQGTGA. The CDR3 runs 17 residues. The ends lost 0 bases at V and 3 bases at J; junction bases unmatched: 7. The CDR3, as DNA: TGTGCCAGCAGCTTAACGGCTAGCGGGGCTGGGACAGATACGCAGTATTTT. Amino acid sequence: CASSLTASGAGTDTQYF.

The chain joins TRBV15 to TRBJ2-7; TRBD1 matches 7 bases. The CDR3 covers 14 residues. The ends lost 4 bases at V and 3 bases at J; junction bases unmatched: 6. Germline values: CDR1 LNHNV, CDR2 YYDKDF (reference sequence). CDR3 coding DNA: TGTGCCACCAGCAAAGGACAGGCTGACTACGAGCAGTACTTC. Protein sequence: CATSKGQADYEQYF.

The chain carries TRBV18 and TRBJ2-7; 7 bases align to TRBD1. CDR1 is KGHSH and CDR2 is LQKENI in the germline V gene. V shed 6 bases and J 3 bases; nucleotides not matched to a gene: 2. The CDR3 loop spans 12 amino acids. The CDR3 DNA sequence: TGTGCCAGCTCCCGACAGGGCTACGAGCAGTACTTC. Residues: CASSRQGYEQYF.

The V and J genes are TRBV28 and TRBJ1-5, with no clear D. Trimming pared 11 bases from V and 0 bases from J, leaving 14 bases between. The length of the CDR3 is 14 residues. Germline CDR1 reads MDHEN; CDR2 reads SYDVKM. This CDR3 reads CASRTRISNQPQHF. Written as DNA, the CDR3 is TGTGCCTCCAGGACTCGAATTAGCAATCAGCCCCAGCATTTT.